This TCR beta chain was recorded in a study of blood T cells in healthy people across ages. Per-sample yields of isolated PBMCs were at least 6 million. Study observations and caveats: Any changes in expanded clonotypes were possibly confounded, as donor CMV status remained unknown.

Concerning this clonotype itself: The antigen remains undetermined.

A second roughly 7 to 11 cycle PCR used barcoded and J-beta primers. Each cDNA molecule received a tag from a template-switch adaptor that had 12 random nucleotides. One entry per CDR3 protein, called by TCRdb with MiXCR from the 5' RACE reads. The profile covers over 700,000 distinct CDR3 sequences, with 50% to 65% appearing a single time and roughly two fifths taken by the ten largest. The CDR3 covers 14 residues. The V and J genes are TRBV21-1 and TRBJ2-5; the D segment call TRBD1 is taken from the table without a DNA check. TRBV21-1 has pseudogene status. This TCR came from a man of 80 years or more in good health. Material for sequencing was blood. Written as DNA, the CDR3 is TGTGCCAGCAGCAAGGGACAGGGAATTGAGACCCAGTACTTC. This translates into CASSKGQGIETQYF.